The T cell receptor (beta chain) described here comes from a study of T-cell memory formation after mild COVID-19. The wider study: Across donors, TCR clusters were largely donor specific.

The CDR3 spans 17 residues. V was pared by 1 base and J by 2 bases, with 14 bases between. Germline V lookup: CDR1 SGHVS, CDR2 FQNEAQ. TCRdb re-derived calls from the 5' RACE reads in MiXCR, one entry per CDR3 protein. The sample consists of 200,000 or so distinct CDR3 sequences, 9.5% of them appearing once. Study-level results: The main location of contracting CD4+ clones was CM and EM, and that of contracting CD8+ clones was EMRA. A balance of CD4 and CD8 characterized clones contracting day 15 to 85, whereas later expanders leaned CD4+.

Of note for this clonotype: What it binds is unknown.

Sequenced input: PBMCs or a T cell subset sorted from them (not recorded which). The clonotype comes from a man aged 18 to 29 who had mild COVID-19 (a few samples of this study predate the infection). Cell type and time point are not known. The J gene is TRBJ2-2, the V gene TRBV7-8; the D is unclear. The DNA of the CDR3 is TGTGCCAGCAGCTTAGTCGTTGGCCGGATAAACACCGGGGAGCTGTTTTTT. Its protein product is CASSLVVGRINTGELFF.